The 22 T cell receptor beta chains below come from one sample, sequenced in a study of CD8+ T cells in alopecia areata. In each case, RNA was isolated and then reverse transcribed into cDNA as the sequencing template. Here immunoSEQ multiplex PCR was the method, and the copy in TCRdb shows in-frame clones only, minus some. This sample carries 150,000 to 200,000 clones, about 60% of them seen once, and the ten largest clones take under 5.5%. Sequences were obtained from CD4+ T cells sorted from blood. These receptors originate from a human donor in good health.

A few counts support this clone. The CDR3: CASRDRSAQYF. CDR3 sequence (DNA): TGTGCCAGCAGGGACAGGTCGGCCCAGTACTTC. This chain connects TRBV2 to TRBJ2-5, with 7 bases lining up with TRBD1. The CDR3 loop spans 11 amino acids. Germline V gene sequence: CDR1 SNHLY, CDR2 FYNNEI. V was pared by 6 bases and J by 9 bases, with 4 bases of the junction left unmatched. Complete variable domain (other parts from reference TRBV2 and TRBJ2-5): EPEVTQTPSHQVTQMGQEVILRCVPISNHLYFYWYRQILGQKVEFLVSFYNNEISEKSEIFDDQFSVERPDGSNFTLKIRSTKLEDSAMYFCASRDRSAQYFGPGTRLLVL.

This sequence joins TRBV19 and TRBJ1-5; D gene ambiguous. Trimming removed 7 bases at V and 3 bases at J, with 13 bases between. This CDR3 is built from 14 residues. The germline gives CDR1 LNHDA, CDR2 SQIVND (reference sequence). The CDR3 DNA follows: TGTGCCAGTAAGGATGGGCCACTCAATCAGCCCCAGCATTTT. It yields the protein CASKDGPLNQPQHF.

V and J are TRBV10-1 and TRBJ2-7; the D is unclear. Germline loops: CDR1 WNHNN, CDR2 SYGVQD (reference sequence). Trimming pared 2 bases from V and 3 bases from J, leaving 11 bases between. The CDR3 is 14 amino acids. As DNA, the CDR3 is TGCGCCAGCAGTGAGAGCAGACTCAGCTACGAGCAGTACTTC. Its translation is CASSESRLSYEQYF.

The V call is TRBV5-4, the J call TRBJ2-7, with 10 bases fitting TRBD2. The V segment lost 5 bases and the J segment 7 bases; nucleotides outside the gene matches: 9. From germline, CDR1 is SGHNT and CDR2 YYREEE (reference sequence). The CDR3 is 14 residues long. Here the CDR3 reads CASRAAGGPREQYF. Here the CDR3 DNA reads TGTGCCAGCAGGGCAGCGGGAGGGCCGCGAGAGCAGTACTTC.

The DNA for the CDR3 is TGTGCCAGCATGCAACAGGGGTTTTACGAGCAGTACTTC. Its translation is CASMQQGFYEQYF. This sequence joins TRBV6-6 and TRBJ2-7, with 7 bases identical to TRBD1. V was pared by 7 bases and J by 4 bases, with 7 bases of the junction left unmatched. Germline V gene data show CDR1 as MNHNY and CDR2 as SVGAGI (reference sequence). This CDR3 comprises 13 residues.

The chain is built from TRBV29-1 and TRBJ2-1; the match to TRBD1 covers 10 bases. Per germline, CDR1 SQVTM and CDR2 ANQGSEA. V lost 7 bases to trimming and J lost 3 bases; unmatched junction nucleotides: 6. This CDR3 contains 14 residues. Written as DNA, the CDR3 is TGCAGCGCCATGACAGGGGGCATCTACAATGAGCAGTTCTTC. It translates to CSAMTGGIYNEQFF.

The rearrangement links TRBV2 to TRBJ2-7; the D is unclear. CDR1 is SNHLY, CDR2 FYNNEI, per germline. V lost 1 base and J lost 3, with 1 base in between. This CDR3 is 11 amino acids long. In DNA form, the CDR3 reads TGTGCCAGCAGTGAAGTCTACGAGCAGTACTTC. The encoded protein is CASSEVYEQYF.

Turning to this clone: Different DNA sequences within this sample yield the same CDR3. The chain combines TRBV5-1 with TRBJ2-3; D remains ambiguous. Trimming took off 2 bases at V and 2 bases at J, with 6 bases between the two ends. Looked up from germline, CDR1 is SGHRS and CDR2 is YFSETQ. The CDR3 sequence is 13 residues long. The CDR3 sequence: CASSLDNTDTQYF. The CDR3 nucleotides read TGCGCCAGCAGCTTAGATAACACAGATACGCAGTATTTT.

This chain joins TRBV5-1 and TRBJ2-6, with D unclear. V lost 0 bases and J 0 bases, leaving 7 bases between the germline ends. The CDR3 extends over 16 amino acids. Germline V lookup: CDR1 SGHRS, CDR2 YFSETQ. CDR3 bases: TGCGCCAGCAGCTTGGAAGCCGGCTCTGGGGCCAACGTCCTGACTTTC. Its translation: CASSLEAGSGANVLTF.

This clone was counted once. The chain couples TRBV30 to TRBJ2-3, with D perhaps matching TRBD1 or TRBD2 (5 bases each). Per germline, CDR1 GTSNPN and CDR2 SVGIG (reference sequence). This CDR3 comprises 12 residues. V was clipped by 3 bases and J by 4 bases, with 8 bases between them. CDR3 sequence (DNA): TGTGCCTGGAGCGGGGCGCCAGATACGCAGTATTTT. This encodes CAWSGAPDTQYF.

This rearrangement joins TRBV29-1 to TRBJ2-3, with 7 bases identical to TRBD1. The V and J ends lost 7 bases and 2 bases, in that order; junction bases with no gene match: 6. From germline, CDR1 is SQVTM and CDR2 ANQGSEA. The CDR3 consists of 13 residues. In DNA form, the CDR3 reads TGCAGCGCTGACAGGGCGAACACAGATACGCAGTATTTT. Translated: CSADRANTDTQYF.

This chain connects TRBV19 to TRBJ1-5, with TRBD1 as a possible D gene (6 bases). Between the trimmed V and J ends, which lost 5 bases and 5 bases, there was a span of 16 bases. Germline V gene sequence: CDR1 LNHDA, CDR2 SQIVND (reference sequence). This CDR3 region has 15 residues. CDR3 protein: CASSSPGHRHQPQHF. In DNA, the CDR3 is TGTGCCAGTAGTTCCCCGGGACACAGACATCAGCCCCAGCATTTT.

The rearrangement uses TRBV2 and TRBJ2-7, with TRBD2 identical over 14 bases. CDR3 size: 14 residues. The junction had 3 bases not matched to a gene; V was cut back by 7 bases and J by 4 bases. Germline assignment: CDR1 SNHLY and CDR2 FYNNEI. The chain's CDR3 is CASIGTSGRYEQYF. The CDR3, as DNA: TGTGCCAGCATCGGGACTAGCGGGAGATACGAGCAGTACTTC.

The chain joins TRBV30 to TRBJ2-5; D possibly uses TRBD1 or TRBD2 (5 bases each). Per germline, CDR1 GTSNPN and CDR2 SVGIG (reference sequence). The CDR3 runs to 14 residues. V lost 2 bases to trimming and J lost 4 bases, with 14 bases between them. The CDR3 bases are TGTGCCTGGAGTTGGGACGGGTGGGGAGAGACCCAGTACTTC. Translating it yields CAWSWDGWGETQYF.

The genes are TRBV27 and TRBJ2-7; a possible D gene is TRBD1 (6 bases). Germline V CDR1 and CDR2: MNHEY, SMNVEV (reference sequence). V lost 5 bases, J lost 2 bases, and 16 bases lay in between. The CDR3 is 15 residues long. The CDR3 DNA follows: TGTGCCAGCAGTCGTTTTGGGGACACAACCTACGAGCAGTACTTC. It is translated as CASSRFGDTTYEQYF.

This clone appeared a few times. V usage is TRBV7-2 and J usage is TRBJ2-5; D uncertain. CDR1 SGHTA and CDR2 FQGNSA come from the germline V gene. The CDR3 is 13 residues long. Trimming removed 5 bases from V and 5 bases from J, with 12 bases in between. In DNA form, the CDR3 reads TGTGCCAGCAGCCTTTCTAGAGACGAGACCCAGTACTTC. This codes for CASSLSRDETQYF.

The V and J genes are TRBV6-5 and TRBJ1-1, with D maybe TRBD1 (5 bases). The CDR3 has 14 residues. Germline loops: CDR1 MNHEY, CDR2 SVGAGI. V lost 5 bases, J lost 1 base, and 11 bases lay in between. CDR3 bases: TGTGCCAGCAGTCTAGACAGCTGGAACACTGAAGCTTTCTTT. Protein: CASSLDSWNTEAFF.

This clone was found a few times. CDR3 region: CASSLEFTNRRTEAFF. CDR3 DNA sequence: TGTGCCAGCAGCTTAGAGTTCACAAACAGGAGAACTGAAGCTTTCTTT. The chain employs TRBV11-2 and TRBJ1-1, with D possibly being TRBD1 (5 bases). This CDR3 is 16 amino acids long. Germline V gene sequence: CDR1 SGHAT, CDR2 FQNNGV. V was trimmed by 0 bases and J by 5 bases, leaving 16 bases between them.

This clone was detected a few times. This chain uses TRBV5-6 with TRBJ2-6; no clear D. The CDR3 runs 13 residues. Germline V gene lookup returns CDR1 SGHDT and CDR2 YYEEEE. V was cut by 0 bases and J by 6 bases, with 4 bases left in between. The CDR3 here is CASSLGEANVLTF. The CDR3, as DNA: TGTGCCAGCAGCTTGGGGGAGGCCAACGTCCTGACTTTC.

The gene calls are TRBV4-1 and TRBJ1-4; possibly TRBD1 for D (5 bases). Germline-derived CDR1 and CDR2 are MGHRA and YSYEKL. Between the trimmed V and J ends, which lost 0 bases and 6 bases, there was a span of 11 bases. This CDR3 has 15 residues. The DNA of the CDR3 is TGCGCCAGCAGCCAAGATTGGGGAGGGGATGAAAAACTGTTTTTT. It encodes CASSQDWGGDEKLFF.

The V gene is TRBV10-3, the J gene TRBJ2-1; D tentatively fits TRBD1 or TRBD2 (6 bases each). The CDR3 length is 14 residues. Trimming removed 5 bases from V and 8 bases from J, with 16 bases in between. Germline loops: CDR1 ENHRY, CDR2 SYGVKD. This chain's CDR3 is CAISYDRRGDEQFF. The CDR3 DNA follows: TGTGCCATCAGTTACGACAGGAGGGGCGATGAGCAGTTCTTC.

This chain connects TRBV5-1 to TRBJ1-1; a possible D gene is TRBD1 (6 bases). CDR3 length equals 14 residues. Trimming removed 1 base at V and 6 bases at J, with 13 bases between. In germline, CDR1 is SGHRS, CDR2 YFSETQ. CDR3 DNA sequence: TGCGCCAGCAGCTTGCCCGGGGGGGCTGCTGAAGCTTTCTTT. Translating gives CASSLPGGAAEAFF.